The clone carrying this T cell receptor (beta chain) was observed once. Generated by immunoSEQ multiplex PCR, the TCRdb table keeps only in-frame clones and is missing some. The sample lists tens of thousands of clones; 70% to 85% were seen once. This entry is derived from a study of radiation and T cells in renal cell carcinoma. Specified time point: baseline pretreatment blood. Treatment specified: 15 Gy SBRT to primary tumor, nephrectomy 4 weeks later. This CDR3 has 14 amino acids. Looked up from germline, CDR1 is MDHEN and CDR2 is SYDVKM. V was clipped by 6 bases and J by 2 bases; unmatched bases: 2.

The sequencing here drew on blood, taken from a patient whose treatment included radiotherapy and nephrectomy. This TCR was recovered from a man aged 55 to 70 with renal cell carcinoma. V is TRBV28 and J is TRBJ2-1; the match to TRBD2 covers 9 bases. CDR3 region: CASSVAGAYNEQFF. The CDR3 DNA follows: TGTGCCAGCAGCGTAGCGGGAGCCTACAATGAGCAGTTCTTC. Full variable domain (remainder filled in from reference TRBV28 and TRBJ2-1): DVKVTQSSRYLVKRTGEKVFLECVQDMDHENMFWYRQDPGLGLRLIYFSYDVKMKEKGDIPEGYSVSREKKERFSLILESASTNQTSMYLCASSVAGAYNEQFFGPGTRLTVL.